The clone carrying this T cell receptor (beta chain) was seen a few times. PCR was performed using 60 Vbeta and 13 Jbeta primers. Generated by immunoSEQ multiplex PCR, the TCRdb table keeps only in-frame clones and is missing some. The sample shows 140,000 to 150,000 clones, about a tenth of them seen only once. The record originates from a study of cytomegalovirus exposure and HLA in healthy donors. Per germline, CDR1 SEHNR and CDR2 FQNEAQ (reference sequence). V lost 5 bases and J lost 12; bases outside the gene matches: 9. The CDR3 has 13 residues. The source of this sequence is a male donor in good health and CMV-seronegative. The chain uses TRBV7-9 and TRBJ1-4; TRBD1 matches at 7 bases. Sequencing used PBMCs. CDR3 DNA: TGTGCCAGCAGCACAGGGGCTTTTGGGGAACTGTTTTTT. Its protein is CASSTGAFGELFF.